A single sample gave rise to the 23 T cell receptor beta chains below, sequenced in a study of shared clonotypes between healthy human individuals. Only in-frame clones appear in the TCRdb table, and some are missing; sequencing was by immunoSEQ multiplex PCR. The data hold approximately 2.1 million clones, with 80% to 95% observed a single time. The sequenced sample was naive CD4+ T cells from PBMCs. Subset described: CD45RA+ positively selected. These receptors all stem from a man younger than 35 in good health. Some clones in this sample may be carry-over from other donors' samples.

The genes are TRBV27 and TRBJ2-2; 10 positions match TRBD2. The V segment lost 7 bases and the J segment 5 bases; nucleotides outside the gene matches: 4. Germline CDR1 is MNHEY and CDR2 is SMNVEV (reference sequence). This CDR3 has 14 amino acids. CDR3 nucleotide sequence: TGTGCCAGCACCCTACTAGCGGGGACCGGGGAGCTGTTTTTT. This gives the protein CASTLLAGTGELFF.

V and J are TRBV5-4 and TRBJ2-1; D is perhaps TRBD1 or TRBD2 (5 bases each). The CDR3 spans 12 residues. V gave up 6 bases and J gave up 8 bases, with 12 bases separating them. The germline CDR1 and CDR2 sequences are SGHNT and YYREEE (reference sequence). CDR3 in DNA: TGTGCCAGCACAATACGAGGGGATGAGCAGTTCTTC. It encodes CASTIRGDEQFF.

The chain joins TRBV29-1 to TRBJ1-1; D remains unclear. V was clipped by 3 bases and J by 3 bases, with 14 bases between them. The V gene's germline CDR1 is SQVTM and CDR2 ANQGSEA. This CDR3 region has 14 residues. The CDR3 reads CSVEGSHWDTEAFF. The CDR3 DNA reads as TGCAGCGTTGAGGGCAGTCACTGGGACACTGAAGCTTTCTTT.

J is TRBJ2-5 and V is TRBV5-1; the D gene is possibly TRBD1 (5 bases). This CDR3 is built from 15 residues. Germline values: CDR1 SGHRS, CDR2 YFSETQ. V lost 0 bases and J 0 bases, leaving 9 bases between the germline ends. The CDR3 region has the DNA TGCGCCAGCAGCTTGGGGACAAGATACCAAGAGACCCAGTACTTC. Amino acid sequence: CASSLGTRYQETQYF.

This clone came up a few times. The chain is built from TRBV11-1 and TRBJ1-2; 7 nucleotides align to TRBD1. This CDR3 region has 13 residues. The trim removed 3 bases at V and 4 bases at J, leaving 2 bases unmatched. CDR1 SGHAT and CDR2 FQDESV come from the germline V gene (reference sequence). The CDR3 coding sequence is TGTGCCAGCAGCTTGGGGACAGCCTATGGCTACACCTTC. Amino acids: CASSLGTAYGYTF.

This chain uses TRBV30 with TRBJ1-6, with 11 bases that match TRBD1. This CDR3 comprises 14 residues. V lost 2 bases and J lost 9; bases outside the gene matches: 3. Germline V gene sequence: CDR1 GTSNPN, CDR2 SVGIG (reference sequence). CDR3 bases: TGTGCCTGGAGTTGGACAGGGGGCTCTTCACCCCTCCACTTT. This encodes CAWSWTGGSSPLHF.

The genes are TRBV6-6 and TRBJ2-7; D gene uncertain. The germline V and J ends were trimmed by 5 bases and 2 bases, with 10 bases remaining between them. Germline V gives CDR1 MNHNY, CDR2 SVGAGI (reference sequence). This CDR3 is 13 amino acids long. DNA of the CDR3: TGTGCCAGCAGTGACACACCCGCCTACGAGCAGTACTTC. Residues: CASSDTPAYEQYF.

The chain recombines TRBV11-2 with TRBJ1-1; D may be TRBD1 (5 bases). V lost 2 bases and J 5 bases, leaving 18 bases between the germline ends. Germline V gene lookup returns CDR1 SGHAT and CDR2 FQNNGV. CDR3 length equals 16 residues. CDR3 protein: CASSLPRGGVYTEAFF. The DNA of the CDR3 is TGTGCCAGCAGCTTACCCCGAGGAGGGGTTTATACTGAAGCTTTCTTT.

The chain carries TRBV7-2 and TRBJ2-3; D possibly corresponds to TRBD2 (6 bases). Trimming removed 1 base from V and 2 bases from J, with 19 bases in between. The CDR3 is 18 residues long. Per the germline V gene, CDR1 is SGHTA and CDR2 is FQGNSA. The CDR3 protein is CASSLVGGGPGNTDTQYF. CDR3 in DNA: TGTGCCAGCAGCTTAGTAGGCGGAGGGCCTGGGAACACAGATACGCAGTATTTT.

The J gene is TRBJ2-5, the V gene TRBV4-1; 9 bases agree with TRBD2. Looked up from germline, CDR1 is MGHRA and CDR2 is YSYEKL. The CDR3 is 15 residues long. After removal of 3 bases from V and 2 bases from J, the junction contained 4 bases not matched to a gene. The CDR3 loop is CASSQLGLAQETQYF. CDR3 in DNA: TGCGCCAGCAGCCAGCTGGGACTAGCTCAAGAGACCCAGTACTTC.

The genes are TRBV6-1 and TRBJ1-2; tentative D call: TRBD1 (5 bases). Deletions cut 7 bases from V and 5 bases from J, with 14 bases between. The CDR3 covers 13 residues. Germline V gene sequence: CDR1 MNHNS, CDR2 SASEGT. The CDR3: CASTPGPRYGYTF. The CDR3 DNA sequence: TGTGCCAGCACTCCGGGACCCAGATATGGCTACACCTTC.

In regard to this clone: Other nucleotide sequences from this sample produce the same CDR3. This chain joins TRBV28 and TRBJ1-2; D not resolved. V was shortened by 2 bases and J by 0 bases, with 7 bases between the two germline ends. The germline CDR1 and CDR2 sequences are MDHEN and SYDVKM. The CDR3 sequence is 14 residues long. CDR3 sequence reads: CASSLGGSNYGYTF. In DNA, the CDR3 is TGTGCCAGCAGTTTAGGAGGATCTAACTATGGCTACACCTTC.

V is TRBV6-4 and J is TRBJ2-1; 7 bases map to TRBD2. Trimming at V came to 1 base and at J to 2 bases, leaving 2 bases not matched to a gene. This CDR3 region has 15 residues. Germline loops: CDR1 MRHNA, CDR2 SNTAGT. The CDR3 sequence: CASSDWGGTYNEQFF. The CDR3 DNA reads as TGTGCCAGCAGTGACTGGGGGGGAACCTACAATGAGCAGTTCTTC.

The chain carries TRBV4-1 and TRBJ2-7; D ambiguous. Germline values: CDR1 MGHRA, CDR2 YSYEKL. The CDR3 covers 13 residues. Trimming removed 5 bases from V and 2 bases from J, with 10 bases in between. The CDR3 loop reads CASSRAGAYEQYF. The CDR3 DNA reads TGCGCCAGCAGCAGGGCAGGTGCCTACGAGCAGTACTTC.

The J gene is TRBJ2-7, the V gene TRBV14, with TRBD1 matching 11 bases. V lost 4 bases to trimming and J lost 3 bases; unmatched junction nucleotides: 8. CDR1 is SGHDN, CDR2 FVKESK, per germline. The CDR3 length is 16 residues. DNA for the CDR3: TGTGCCAGCAGCCGGGGGTCCGGGACAGGGGGCTACGAGCAGTACTTC. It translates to CASSRGSGTGGYEQYF.

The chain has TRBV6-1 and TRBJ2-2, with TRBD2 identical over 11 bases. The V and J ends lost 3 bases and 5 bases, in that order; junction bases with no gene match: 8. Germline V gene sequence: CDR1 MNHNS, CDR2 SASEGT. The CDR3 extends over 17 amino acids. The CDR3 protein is CASSDNRLAGITGELFF. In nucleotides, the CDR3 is TGTGCCAGCAGTGATAATCGACTAGCGGGAATAACCGGGGAGCTGTTTTTT.

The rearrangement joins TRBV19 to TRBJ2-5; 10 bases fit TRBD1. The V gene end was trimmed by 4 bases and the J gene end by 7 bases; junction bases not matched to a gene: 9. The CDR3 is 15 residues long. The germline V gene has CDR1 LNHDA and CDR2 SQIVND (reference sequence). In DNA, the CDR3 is TGTGCCAGTAGTAGTACCGGGACAGGGGTTGGGACCCAGTACTTC. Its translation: CASSSTGTGVGTQYF.

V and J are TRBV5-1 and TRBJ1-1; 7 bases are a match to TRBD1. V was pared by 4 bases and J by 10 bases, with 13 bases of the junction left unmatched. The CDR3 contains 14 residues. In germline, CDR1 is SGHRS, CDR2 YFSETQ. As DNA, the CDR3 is TGCGCCAGCAGCCCCAACCCGCCGACAGGGCGAGCTTTCTTT. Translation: CASSPNPPTGRAFF.

CDR3 coding DNA: TGTGCCAGCAGTGACAGGGAGTCTCAGCCCCAGCATTTT. The encoded protein is CASSDRESQPQHF. The genes are TRBV6-1 and TRBJ1-5; D may be TRBD1 (5 bases). The CDR3 covers 13 residues. V shed 3 bases and J shed 6 bases, with 9 bases lying between them. CDR1 is MNHNS and CDR2 is SASEGT in the germline V gene.

The CDR3 is CASSSYPPLGELFF. The CDR3 nucleotides are TGTGCCAGCAGCTCCTACCCCCCGCTGGGGGAGCTGTTTTTT. V is TRBV7-2 and J is TRBJ2-2; no clear D. Germline V gives CDR1 SGHTA, CDR2 FQGNSA. V lost 4 bases, J lost 8 bases, and 14 bases lay in between. CDR3 length: 14 residues.

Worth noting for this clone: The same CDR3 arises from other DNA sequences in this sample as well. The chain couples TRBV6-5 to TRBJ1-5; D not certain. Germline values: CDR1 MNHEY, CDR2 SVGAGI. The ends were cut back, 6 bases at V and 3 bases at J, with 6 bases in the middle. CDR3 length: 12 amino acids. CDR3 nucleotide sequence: TGTGCCAGCAGGGCTAACAATCAGCCCCAGCATTTT. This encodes CASRANNQPQHF.

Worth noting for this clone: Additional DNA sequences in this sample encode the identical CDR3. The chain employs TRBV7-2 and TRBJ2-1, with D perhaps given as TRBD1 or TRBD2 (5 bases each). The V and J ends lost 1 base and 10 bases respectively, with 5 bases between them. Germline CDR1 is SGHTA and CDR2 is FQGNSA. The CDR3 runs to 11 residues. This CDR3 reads CASSLGGEQFF. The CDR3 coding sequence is TGTGCCAGCAGCTTAGGGGGGGAGCAGTTCTTC.

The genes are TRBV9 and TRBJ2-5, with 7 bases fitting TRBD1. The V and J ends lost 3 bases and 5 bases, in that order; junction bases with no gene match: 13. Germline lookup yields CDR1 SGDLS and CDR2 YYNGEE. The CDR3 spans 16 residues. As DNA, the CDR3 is TGTGCCAGCAGCGCAAGCATGGGACAGCGAGGGGAGACCCAGTACTTC. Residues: CASSASMGQRGETQYF.